This TCR beta chain derives from a study of glioma-infiltrating T cells. Overall study findings and caveats: Very few CDR3 sequences were shared between tissue and blood. Non-neoplastic patients had below-expected tissue-blood divergence, while all gliomas exceeded expectation.

Using RNA template, CDR3s of TCR alpha and beta were amplified with iRepertoire arm-PCR. For one-step reverse transcription and amplification, about 85-400 ng of tissue mRNA or PBMC total RNA was used. TCRdb processed the multiplex PCR reads anew with MiXCR; each CDR3 protein has one entry. The table lists 160,000 or so distinct CDR3 sequences, about 40% of them singletons. The CDR3 loop spans 15 amino acids. Per germline, CDR1 KGHSH and CDR2 LQKENI. V was clipped by 5 bases and J by 5 bases, with 16 bases between them. This clonotype has a count of ten or more. Its antigen remains unidentified. The sample consisted of glioma tissue, nonneoplastic brain tissue, or PBMCs (not recorded which). The origin of this receptor is a human donor with low-grade glioma or glioblastoma, undergoing nonglioma brain surgery, or in good health (not recorded which). V and J are TRBV18 and TRBJ1-5, with D perhaps matching TRBD1 (5 bases). Here the CDR3 DNA reads TGTGCCAGCTCAAGGGACCACATACTACATCAGCCCCAGCATTTT. Amino acid sequence: CASSRDHILHQPQHF.